The table lists the clone carrying this T cell receptor (beta chain) with a count of one. The antigen is not known. These data belong to a study of cytomegalovirus exposure and HLA in healthy donors. Notes on the study in general: Certain sequence variants were highly shared and formed a cluster, and this cluster was likely a sequencing artifact. Analysis performed later found under 20,000 TCR beta sequences associated with HLA alleles at 0.05 false discovery rate.

60 Vbeta and 13 Jbeta primers were used in PCR. Profiled with immunoSEQ multiplex PCR; TCRdb holds only in-frame clones, not every one. The top ten clones hold approximately 1.5% of a sample with over 55,000 clones, approximately 87% of them seen once. The sequenced sample consisted of PBMCs. This receptor was taken from a man younger than 35 in good health and CMV-seronegative.

CDR3 nucleotides: TGTGCCATCAGTGAATGGGGAGGGCGTGATGCTTTCTTT. It encodes CAISEWGGRDAFF. The rearrangement joins TRBV10-3 to TRBJ1-1; unclear D gene. Per germline, CDR1 ENHRY and CDR2 SYGVKD. The CDR3 length is 13 residues. V lost 3 bases and J 11 bases, leaving 16 bases between the germline ends.